This T cell receptor beta chain was recovered during a study of T cell clonotyping in hematopoietic cell transplantation (dated by TCRdb to 2020 to 2022). Regarding the research as a whole: Recipient samples taken before transplant were collected after cytoreduction. A total of 110 to 150 blood samples were collected in the study from around 40 consecutive transplant recipients and their related donors. Patient recruitment ran from 2015 to January 2017, and follow-up continued until late 2020 or death. Here is what the overall study found, with its caveats: Recipient TCR diversity fell after transplant, with pathologically expanded clonotypes rising progressively from day 30 to day 180. Broader TCR repertoire diversity after transplant was predicted by Inverse Simpson Index values from donors and from recipients before transplant. Sample size was limited, and cells were not sorted, so CD4 and CD8 repertoire contributions could not be separated. Only a small fraction of recipient repertoires overlapped donor repertoires, with over 95% appearing de novo at the given depth.

For this clone: Its antigen is still unknown. Base qualities are missing; no much larger clone stands one base away.

CDR1 and CDR2 are read off the germline V gene as SGHVS and FQNEAQ. The germline V end is reduced by 8 bases and the J end by 9 bases; junction bases left unmatched: 12. CDR3 length: 15 amino acids, cysteine to phenylalanine. The retained sequence is limited to the CDR3, 45 bases, with the frame set at the first base. The immunoSEQ assay, a bias-controlled multiplex PCR with V- and J-specific primers, was used to amplify TCR beta CDR3 regions from genomic DNA. In a second PCR step, the CDR3 amplicons were tagged with a proprietary barcode plus Illumina adapter sequences. An Illumina MiSeq instrument was used for sequencing of the CDR3 libraries. Per the original workflow: Export and quality control were performed with immunoSEQ Analyzer 3.0, and downstream analyses were performed with R Bioconductor and Immunarch. Only productive rearrangements in the normalized downsampled data set were used to calculate repertoire metrics. In the normalized cohort, a clonotype counted as pathologically expanded if the clonotype was larger than 5 templates. Repertoire diversity was measured with the Inverse Simpson Index. CMV-specificity analyses were carried out on the non-normalized data set to capture all clonotypes. Here the immuneACCESS table is served through TCRdb, limited to in-frame sequences with V and J called. Missing clones are a known gap in these copies; in checked studies unresolved V genes cover under half, and the rest lacks a known reason. For V, J and clone size, that table is used; D and trimming come from the DNA. The sample table records 5,000 or so clones; about 32% of these occur just once. 17% of the sample comes from the top ten.

The time point label on this specimen signifies: recipient sample about 28 days before transplant, after cytoreduction. Recipient blood was collected about 28 days before transplant and at days 30, 100 and 180 after transplant. Nuclei Lysis Solution was used to extract genomic DNA from fresh or cryopreserved unfractionated peripheral blood mononuclear cells. The sequence was obtained from a man aged 45-65 years with myelofibrosis. Some clones in this sample may be carry-over from other donors' samples. The V and J genes are TRBV7-8 and TRBJ2-1, with TRBD2 identical over 11 junction bases. The sample here was peripheral blood mononuclear cells, taken before stem cell transplant. The DNA sequence is given as TGTGCCAGCCTCATGGGGGCTAGCGGGAGGACTGAGCAGTTCTTC. This sequence encodes CASLMGASGRTEQFF.